The source of this TCR beta chain is a study of tumor-infiltrating lymphocytes in primary liver carcinoma. Whole-study context: Primary liver carcinoma in the patients was surgically resected. With diameters of about 4 to 11 cm, tumors were stage T1-T3 N0M0. Study-wide results and caveats: Tumors and blood were compared for top-250-clone fraction, and tumors had the significantly higher value (p = 0.039).

cDNA specific to TCR beta was made from about 550 ng of total RNA, with a constant-region primer employed for priming. Slightly modified ARM-PCR with three nested multiplex PCR rounds yielded TCR beta libraries. The study ran its first two PCR rounds for 9 to 10 cycles each, using TRBV1-TRBV30 forward primers and a C-beta reverse primer. MiXCR, applied by TCRdb to the multiplex PCR reads, yields one record per CDR3 protein. The data hold fewer than 400,000 distinct CDR3 sequences, with 65% observed a single time. RNA isolated from unsorted whole blood supplied the blood RNA, with germline DNA also extracted. Concerning this clonotype: Its antigen remains unidentified. At one boundary the junction diverges from the germline segment, which might be a read error.

Germline V gives CDR1 SGHAT, CDR2 FQDESV (reference sequence). CDR3 length equals 16 residues. Sequencing was done on a sample of peripheral blood. The gene calls are TRBV11-1 and TRBJ2-4; possibly TRBD1 for D (5 bases). The TCR sequence derives from a man aged 35 to 55 with primary liver carcinoma and hepatitis B virus infection. CDR3 DNA: TGTGCCAGCAGCTTACTCATAGGGGCGATGGAAAACTTTCAGTACTTC. It yields the protein CASSLLIGAMENFQYF.